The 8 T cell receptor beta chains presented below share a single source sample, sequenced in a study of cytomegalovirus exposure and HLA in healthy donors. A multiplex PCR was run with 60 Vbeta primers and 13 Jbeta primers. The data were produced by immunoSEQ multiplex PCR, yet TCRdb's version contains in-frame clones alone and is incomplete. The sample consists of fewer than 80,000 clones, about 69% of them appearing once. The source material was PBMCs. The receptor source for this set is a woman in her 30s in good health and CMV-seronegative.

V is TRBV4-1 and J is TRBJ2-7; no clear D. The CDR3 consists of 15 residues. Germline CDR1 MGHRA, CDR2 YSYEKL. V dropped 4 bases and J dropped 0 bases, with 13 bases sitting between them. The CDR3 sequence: CASSPRLTSSYEQYF. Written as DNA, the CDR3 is TGCGCCAGCAGCCCCAGGCTGACGTCCTCCTACGAGCAGTACTTC.

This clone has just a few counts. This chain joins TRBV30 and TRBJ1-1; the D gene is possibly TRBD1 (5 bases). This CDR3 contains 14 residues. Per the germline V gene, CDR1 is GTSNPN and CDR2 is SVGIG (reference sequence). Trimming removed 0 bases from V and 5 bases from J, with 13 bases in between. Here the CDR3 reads CAWSVWGGGTEAFF. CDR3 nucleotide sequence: TGTGCCTGGAGTGTATGGGGGGGAGGTACTGAAGCTTTCTTT.

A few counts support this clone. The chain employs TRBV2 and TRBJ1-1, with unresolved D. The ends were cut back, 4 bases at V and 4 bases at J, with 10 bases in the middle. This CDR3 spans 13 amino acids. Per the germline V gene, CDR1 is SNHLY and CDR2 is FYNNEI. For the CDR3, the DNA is TGTGCCAGCAGTGGTGAGGGAGTCACTGAAGCTTTCTTT. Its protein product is CASSGEGVTEAFF.

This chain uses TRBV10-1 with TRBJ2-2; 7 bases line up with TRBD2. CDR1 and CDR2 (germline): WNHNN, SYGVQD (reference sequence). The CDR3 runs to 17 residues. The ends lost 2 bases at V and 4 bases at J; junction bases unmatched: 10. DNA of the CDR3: TGCGCCAGCAGTGAGCTATGCGGGAGAAGAAGCACCGGGGAGCTGTTTTTT. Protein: CASSELCGRRSTGELFF.

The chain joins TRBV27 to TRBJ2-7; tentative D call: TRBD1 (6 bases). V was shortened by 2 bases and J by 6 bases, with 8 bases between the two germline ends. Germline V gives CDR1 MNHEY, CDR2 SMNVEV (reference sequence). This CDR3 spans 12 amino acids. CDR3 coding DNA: TGTGCCAGCAGTTTAATAGGGGGCGAGCAGTACTTC. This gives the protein CASSLIGGEQYF.

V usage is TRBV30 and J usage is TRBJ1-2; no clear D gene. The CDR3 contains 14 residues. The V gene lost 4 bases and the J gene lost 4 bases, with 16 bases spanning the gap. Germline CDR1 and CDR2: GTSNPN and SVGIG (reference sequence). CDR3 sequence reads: CAWTPGRSSYGYTF. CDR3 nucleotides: TGTGCCTGGACCCCGGGAAGGTCCTCCTATGGCTACACCTTC.

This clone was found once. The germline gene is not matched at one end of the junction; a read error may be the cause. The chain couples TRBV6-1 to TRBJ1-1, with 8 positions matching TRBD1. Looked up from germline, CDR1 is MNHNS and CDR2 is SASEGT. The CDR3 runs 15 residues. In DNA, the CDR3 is TGTGCCGGCAGGTCAGGGGGCGTTGTGAACACTGAAGCTTTCTTT. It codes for CAGRSGGVVNTEAFF.

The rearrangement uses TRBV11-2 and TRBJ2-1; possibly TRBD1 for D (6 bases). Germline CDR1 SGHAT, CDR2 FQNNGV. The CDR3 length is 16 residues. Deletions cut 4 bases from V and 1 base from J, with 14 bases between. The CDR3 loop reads CASSYLSGTSYNEQFF. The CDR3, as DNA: TGTGCCAGCAGCTATCTCTCCGGGACATCCTACAATGAGCAGTTCTTC.